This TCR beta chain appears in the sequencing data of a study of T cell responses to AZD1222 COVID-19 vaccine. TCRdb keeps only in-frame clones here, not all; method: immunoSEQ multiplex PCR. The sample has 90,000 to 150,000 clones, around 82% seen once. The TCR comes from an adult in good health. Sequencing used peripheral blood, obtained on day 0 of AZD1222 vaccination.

The DNA for the CDR3 is TGTGCCAGCTCACCATTGGACAGGGCTGATGGCTACACCTTC. Translated, it gives CASSPLDRADGYTF. The J gene is TRBJ1-2, the V gene TRBV18, with TRBD1 matching 8 bases. Germline lookup yields CDR1 KGHSH and CDR2 LQKENI. The junction had 5 bases not matched to a gene; V was cut back by 2 bases and J by 6 bases. This CDR3 region has 14 residues.